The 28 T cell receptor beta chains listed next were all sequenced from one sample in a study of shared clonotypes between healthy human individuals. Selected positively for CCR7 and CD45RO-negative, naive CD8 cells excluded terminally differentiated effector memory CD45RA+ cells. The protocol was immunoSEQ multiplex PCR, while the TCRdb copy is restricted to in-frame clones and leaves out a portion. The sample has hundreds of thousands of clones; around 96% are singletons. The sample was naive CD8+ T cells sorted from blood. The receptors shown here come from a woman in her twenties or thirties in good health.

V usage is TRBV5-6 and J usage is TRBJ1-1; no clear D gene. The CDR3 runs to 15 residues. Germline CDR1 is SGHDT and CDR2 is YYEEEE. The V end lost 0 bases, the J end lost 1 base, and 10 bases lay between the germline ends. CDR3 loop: CASSLERPGNTEAFF. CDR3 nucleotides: TGTGCCAGCAGCTTGGAACGCCCGGGGAACACTGAAGCTTTCTTT.

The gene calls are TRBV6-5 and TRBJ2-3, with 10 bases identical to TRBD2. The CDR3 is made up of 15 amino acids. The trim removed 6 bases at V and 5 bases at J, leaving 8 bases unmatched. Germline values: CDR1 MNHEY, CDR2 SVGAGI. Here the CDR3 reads CASSLLAGVGDTQYF. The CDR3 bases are TGTGCCAGCAGCCTCCTAGCGGGAGTCGGAGATACGCAGTATTTT.

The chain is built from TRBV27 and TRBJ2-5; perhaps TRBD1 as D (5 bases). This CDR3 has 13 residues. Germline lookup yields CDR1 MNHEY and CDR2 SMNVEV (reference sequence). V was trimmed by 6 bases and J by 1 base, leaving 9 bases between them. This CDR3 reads CASRRTGQETQYF. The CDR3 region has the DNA TGTGCCAGCAGGCGAACAGGCCAAGAGACCCAGTACTTC.

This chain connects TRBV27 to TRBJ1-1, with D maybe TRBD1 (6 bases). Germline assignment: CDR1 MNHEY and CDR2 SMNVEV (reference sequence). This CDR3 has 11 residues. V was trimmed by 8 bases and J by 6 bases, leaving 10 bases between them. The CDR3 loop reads CASGTGSEAFF. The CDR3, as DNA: TGTGCCAGCGGAACAGGGTCTGAAGCTTTCTTT.

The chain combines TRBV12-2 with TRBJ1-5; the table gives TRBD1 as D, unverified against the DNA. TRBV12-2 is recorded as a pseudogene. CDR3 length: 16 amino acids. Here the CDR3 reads CASRLDGQGRGQPQHF. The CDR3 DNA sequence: TGTGCAAGTCGCTTAGACGGACAGGGGAGGGGTCAGCCCCAGCATTTT.

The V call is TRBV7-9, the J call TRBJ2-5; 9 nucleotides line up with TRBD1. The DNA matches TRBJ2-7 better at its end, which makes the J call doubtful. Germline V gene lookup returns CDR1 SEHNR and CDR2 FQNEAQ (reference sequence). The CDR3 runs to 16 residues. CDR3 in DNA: TGTGCCAGCAGCAAAAACGTTGGGACAGGGATCTACGAGCAGTACTTC. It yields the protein CASSKNVGTGIYEQYF.

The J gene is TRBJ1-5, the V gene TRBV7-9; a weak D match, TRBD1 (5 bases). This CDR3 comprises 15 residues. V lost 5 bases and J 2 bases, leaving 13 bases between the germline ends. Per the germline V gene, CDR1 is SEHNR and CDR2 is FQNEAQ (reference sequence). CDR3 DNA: TGTGCCAGCAGCGAGTCAGGGATGGGCAATCAGCCCCAGCATTTT. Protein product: CASSESGMGNQPQHF.

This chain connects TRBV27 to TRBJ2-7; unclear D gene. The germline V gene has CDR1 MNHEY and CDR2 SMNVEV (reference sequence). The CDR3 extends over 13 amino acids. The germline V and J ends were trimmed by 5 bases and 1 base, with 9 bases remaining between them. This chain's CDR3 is CASSKGLSYEQYF. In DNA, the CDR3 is TGTGCCAGCAGTAAAGGCCTATCCTACGAGCAGTACTTC.

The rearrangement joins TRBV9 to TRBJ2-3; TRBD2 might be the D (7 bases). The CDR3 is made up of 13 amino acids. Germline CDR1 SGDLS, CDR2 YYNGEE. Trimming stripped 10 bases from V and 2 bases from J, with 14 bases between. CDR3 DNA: TGTGCCTCAAAGGGGGGGCCCACAGATACGCAGTATTTT. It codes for CASKGGPTDTQYF.

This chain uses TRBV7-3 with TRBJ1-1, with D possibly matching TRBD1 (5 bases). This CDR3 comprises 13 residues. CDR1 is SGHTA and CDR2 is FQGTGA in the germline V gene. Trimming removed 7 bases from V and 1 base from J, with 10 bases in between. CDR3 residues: CASNGHQNTEAFF. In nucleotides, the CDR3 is TGTGCCAGCAACGGACACCAGAACACTGAAGCTTTCTTT.

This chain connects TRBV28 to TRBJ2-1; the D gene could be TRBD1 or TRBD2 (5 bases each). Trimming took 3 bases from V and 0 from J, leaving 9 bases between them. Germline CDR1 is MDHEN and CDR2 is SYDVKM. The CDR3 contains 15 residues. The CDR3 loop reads CASSFGALSYNEQFF. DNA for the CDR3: TGTGCCAGCAGTTTCGGGGCCCTCTCCTACAATGAGCAGTTCTTC.

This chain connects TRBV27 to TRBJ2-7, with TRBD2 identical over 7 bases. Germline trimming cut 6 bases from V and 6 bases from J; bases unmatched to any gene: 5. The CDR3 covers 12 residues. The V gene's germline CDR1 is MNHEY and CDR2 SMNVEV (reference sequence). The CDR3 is CASSPWGGEQYF. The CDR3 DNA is TGTGCCAGCAGCCCATGGGGGGGCGAGCAGTACTTC.

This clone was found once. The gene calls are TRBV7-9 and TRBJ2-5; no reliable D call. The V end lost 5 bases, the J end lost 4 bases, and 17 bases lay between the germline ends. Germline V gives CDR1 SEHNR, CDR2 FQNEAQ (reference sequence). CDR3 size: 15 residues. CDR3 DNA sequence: TGTGCCAGCAGCGTACCGGGTCCCCGGAGAGAGACCCAGTACTTC. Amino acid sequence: CASSVPGPRRETQYF.

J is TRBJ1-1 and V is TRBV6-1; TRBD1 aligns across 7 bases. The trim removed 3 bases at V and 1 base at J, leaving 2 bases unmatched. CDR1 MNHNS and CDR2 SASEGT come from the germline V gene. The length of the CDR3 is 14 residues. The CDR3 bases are TGTGCCAGCAGTGAGGACAGGCGGAACACTGAAGCTTTCTTT. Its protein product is CASSEDRRNTEAFF.

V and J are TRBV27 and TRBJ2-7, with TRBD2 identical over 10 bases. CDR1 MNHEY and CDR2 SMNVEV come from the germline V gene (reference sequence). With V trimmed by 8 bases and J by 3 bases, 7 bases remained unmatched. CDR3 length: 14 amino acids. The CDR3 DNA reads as TGTGCCAGCTCCGGGACTAGCGATTTCTACGAGCAGTACTTC. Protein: CASSGTSDFYEQYF.

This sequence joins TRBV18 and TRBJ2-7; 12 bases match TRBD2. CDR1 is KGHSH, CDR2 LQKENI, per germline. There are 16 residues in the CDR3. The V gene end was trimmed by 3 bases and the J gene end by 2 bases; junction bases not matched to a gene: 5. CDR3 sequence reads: CASSPGTSGWTYEQYF. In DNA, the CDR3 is TGTGCCAGCTCACCCGGGACTAGCGGGTGGACCTACGAGCAGTACTTC.

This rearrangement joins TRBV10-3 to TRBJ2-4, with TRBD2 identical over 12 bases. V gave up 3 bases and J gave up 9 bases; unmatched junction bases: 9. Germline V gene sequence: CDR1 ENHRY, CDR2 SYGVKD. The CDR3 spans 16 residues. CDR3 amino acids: CAISDPRLAGEPIQYF. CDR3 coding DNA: TGTGCCATCAGTGATCCTCGACTAGCGGGAGAACCCATTCAGTACTTC.

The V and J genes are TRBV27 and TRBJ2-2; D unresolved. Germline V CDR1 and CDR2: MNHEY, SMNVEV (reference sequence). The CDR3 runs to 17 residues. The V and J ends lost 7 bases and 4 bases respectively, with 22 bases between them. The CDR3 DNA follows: TGTGCCAGCACCCCAAGCCCCTCCACATTAAGCACCGGGGAGCTGTTTTTT. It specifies CASTPSPSTLSTGELFF.

The DNA of the CDR3 is TGTGCCAGCAGCGTAGGGGGCGGGATCCACGAGCAGTACTTC. The encoded protein is CASSVGGGIHEQYF. The chain employs TRBV9 and TRBJ2-7, with D tentatively TRBD2 (6 bases). V was cut by 0 bases and J by 5 bases, with 12 bases left in between. CDR3 length: 14 amino acids. CDR1 SGDLS and CDR2 YYNGEE come from the germline V gene.

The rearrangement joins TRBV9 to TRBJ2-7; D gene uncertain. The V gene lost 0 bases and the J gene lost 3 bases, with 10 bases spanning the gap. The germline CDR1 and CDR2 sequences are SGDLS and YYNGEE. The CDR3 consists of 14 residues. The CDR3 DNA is TGTGCCAGCAGCGTAGGTGAAGGAAGCTACGAGCAGTACTTC. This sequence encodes CASSVGEGSYEQYF.

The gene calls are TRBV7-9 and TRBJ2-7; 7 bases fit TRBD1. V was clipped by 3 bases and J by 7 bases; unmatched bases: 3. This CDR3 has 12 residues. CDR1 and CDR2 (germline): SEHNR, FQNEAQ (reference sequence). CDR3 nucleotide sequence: TGTGCCAGCAGCTTGACAGGGAAGGAGCAGTACTTC. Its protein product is CASSLTGKEQYF.

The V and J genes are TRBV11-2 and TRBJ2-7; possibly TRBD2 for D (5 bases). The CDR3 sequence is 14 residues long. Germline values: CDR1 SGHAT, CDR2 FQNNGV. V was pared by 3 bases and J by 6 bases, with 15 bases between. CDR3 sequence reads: CASSFTSRGGEQYF. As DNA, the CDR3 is TGTGCCAGCAGCTTTACTTCTCGGGGTGGCGAGCAGTACTTC.

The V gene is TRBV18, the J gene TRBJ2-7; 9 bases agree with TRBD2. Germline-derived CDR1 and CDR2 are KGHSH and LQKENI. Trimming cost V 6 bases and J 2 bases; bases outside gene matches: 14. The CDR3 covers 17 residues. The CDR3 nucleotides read TGTGCCAGCTCCGGAATCCGGGGCGGGAGGGATACCTACGAGCAGTACTTC. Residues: CASSGIRGGRDTYEQYF.

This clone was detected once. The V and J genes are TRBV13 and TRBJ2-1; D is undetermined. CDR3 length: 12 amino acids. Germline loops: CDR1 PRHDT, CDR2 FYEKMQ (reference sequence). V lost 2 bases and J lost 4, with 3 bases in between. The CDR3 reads CASSLSYNEQFF. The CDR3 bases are TGTGCCAGCAGCTTATCTTACAATGAGCAGTTCTTC.

This CDR3 reads CASSLVGGKAEAFF. CDR3 in DNA: TGTGCCAGCAGTTTGGTTGGGGGAAAAGCTGAAGCTTTCTTT. J is TRBJ1-1 and V is TRBV27; tentative D call: TRBD1 (5 bases). The V end was cut by 3 bases, the J end by 6 bases, with 14 bases between. The CDR3 length is 14 residues. Germline V gives CDR1 MNHEY, CDR2 SMNVEV (reference sequence).

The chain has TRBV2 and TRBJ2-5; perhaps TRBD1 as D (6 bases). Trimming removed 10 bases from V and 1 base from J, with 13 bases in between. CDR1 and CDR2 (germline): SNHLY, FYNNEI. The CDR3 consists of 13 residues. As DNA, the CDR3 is TGTGCCATTGAGACAGGATTCCAAGAGACCCAGTACTTC. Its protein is CAIETGFQETQYF.

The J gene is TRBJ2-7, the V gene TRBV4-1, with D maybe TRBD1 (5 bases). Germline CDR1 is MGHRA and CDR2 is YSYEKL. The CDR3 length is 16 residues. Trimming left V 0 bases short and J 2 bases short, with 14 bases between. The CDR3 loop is CASSQDTPQGTYEQYF. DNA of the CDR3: TGCGCCAGCAGCCAAGATACCCCTCAGGGAACCTACGAGCAGTACTTC.

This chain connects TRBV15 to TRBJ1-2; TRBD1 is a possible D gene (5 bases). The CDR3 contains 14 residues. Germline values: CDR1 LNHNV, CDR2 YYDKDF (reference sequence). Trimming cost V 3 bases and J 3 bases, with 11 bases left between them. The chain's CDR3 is CATSSRREDYGYTF. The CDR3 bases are TGTGCCACCAGCAGCCGCAGGGAGGACTATGGCTACACCTTC.